This T cell receptor beta chain was found in a study of naive and memory T cell subsets (dated by TCRdb to about 2017). Study-wide context: An open-source, UMI-based TCR alpha and beta sequencing pipeline was applied to sorted naive and memory peripheral blood T cell subsets. IgG serology results and the functional CMV T cell responses were in complete agreement. RNA was DNase-treated and reverse transcribed with TCR constant-region primers, mostly using SuperScript III. General study outcomes and caveats: No ground truth was available to validate the repertoire findings for the naive and memory subsets. A clonotype was defined as a single alpha or beta chain sequence rather than as a paired alpha/beta receptor. RNA-based TCR counts may be affected by expression changes linked to T cell activation and differentiation. Gini index rose and Shannon and inverse Simpson diversity fell from naive through CM, EM and EMRA in both CD4 and CD8 cells. Once error correction was done, more than 95% of naive TCR sequences showed up just once, which made the naive abundance distributions much steeper than those of the memory subsets. TCR abundance followed a power law whose exponent differed between naive and memory subsets but was consistent across the three individuals.

About this clonotype: Its specific antigen is unknown. No much larger clone is present one base from it, and per-base qualities are unavailable.

Library creation used UMI-ligation and nested PCR. An equimolar mix of two oligonucleotides covering both TRBC1 and TRBC2 was used as the beta constant-region primer. T4 RNA ligase 1 ligated a single-stranded oligonucleotide carrying the SP2 primer and a 12-nucleotide UMI to the cDNA 3' end. The ligated cDNA went through four rounds of PCR with nested alpha and beta constant-region primers together with the SP2 primer. The ligation reaction was incubated at 16°C for about 20-24 hours. PCR2 was typically performed as a SYBR Green qPCR and was stopped at a predetermined threshold so that over-amplification was prevented. Agencourt AMPure XP magnetic beads were used for all purifications after the first. Library amounts were measured by Qubit and library quality was assessed on a TapeStation, where the main peak was expected at around 650 bp. The pooled libraries were sequenced on an Illumina MiSeq using v2 2x251 paired-end kits, which usually yielded roughly 0.85-2.1 million reads per sample. Each sample was pooled at 4 to 5 nM, and about 5-7.5% PhiX was included to help cluster recognition. The original pipeline was this. V and J genes were assigned to Demultiplexor-processed FASTQ reads by Decombinator through tag matching, with a single base-pair mismatch being allowed. By using UMIs, Collapsinator corrected both sequencing errors and the frequency errors caused by PCR heterogeneity. TCRs were translated and CDR3s were extracted from the conserved cysteine to the FGXG phenylalanine by CDR3Translator, with non-productive sequences being flagged. Repertoires were subsampled to equal numbers of UMI-defined TCRs before Gini, Shannon entropy and inverse Simpson indices were calculated. Within the linear range, a power law was fitted to clonotype abundance distributions using maximum likelihood. For one naive CD8 sample, the pipeline and MIGEC produced similar UMI counts, unique TCR numbers and clonal distributions. The repertoires were searched for 5,500 to 8,000 CMV-associated CDR3 sequences that had been compiled from VDJdb and a published dataset. TCRdb redid the processing of the public reads, applying fastp at Q25 and MiXCR, and retained in-frame beta chains. One record per CDR3 amino acid sequence lists the most common genes and DNA. TCRdb, not the authors, supplied the V and J calls. The sample table shows 75,000 to 85,000 distinct CDR3 sequences, and around 13% are seen once. The top ten hold 0.75% to 0.95% of the sample.

The CDR3 contains 13 residues, cysteine and phenylalanine counted. Only CDR3 DNA remains: 39 bases, in frame from the first base. Based on the germline V gene (reference sequence), the CDR1 and CDR2 sequences are DFQATT and SNEGSKA. Deletion took 0 bases off V and 4 bases off J, with a span of 8 bases between the germline ends. Separate amplification of TCR alpha and beta chain libraries was performed from the second PCR step onward. The CMV status of each donor was determined by measuring IFNgamma production from CD4+ T cells after fresh PBMCs had been stimulated overnight with CMV viral lysate. CD4 T cells were positively selected with Miltenyi beads, followed by positive selection of CD8 T cells from the CD4-negative fraction. Cells stained for CD3, CD4, CD8, CD45RA, CD27 and a live/dead dye were sorted on a BD Aria II into four subsets by CD45RA and CD27. A few healthy volunteers provided blood, and the blood of each volunteer was split into CD4 and CD8 T cells and then into four differentiation subsets. Roughly 0.11 L of peripheral blood was collected from each donor, and PBMC were isolated by Ficoll-Paque PLUS density-gradient centrifugation. Sorted cells were lysed in RLT buffer, after which RNA was extracted using a Qiagen RNeasy kit and stored at -80 degrees C.

In this chain, TRBV20-1 is recombined with TRBJ2-3; TRBD2 might be the D gene, on 5 matching bases. The sequence was collected from a human donor in good health. The specimen was central memory CD4+ T cells from blood. This specimen's cell subset or site label, per the study, means: central memory, CD45RA- CD27+. The CDR3 has the sequence CSARDPRADTQYF. The nucleotide sequence is TGCAGTGCTAGAGATCCGCGGGCAGATACGCAGTATTTT.